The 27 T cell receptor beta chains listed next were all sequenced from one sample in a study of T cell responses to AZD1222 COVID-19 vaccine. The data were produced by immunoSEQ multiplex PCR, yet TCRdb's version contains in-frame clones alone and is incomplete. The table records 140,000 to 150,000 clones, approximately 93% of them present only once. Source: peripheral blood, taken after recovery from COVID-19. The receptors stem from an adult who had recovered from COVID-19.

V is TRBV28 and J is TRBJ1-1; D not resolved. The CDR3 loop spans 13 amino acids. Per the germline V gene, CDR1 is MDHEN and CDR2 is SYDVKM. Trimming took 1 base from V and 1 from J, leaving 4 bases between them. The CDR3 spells CASSLYENTEAFF. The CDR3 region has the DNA TGTGCCAGCAGTTTATACGAGAACACTGAAGCTTTCTTT.

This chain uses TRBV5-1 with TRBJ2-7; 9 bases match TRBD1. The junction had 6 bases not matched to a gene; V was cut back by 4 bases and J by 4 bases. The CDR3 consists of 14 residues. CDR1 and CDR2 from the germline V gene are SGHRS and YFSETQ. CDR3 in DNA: TGCGCCAGCAGCGCCGGGACAGGGTCTTACGAGCAGTACTTC. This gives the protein CASSAGTGSYEQYF.

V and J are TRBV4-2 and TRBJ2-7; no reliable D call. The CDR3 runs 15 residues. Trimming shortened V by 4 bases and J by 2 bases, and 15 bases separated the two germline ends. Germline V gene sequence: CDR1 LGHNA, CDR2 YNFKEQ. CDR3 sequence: CASSPKRSYTYEQYF. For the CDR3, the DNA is TGTGCCAGCAGCCCAAAGAGGTCCTACACCTACGAGCAGTACTTC.

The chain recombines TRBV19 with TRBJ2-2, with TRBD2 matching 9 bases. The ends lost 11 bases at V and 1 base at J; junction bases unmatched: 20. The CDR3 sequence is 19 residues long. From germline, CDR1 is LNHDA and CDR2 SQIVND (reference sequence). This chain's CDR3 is CAATGPGGRGIRNTGELFF. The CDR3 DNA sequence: TGTGCCGCGACCGGCCCCGGCGGGAGGGGAATAAGGAACACCGGGGAGCTGTTTTTT.

CDR3 amino acids: CASSHGHNKSPLHF. The CDR3 DNA reads as TGTGCCAGCAGCCACGGCCACAACAAATCACCCCTCCACTTT. The genes are TRBV14 and TRBJ1-6; D ambiguous. The CDR3 extends over 14 amino acids. CDR1 SGHDN and CDR2 FVKESK come from the germline V gene. V lost 3 bases and J 10 bases, leaving 13 bases between the germline ends.

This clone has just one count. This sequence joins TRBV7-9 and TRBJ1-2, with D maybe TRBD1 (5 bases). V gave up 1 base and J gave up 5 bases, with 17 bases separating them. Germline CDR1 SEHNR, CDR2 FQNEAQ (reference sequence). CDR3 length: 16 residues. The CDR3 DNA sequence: TGTGCCAGCAGCTTAGAAGCCTCGTGGGGACGTTATGGCTACACCTTC. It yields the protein CASSLEASWGRYGYTF. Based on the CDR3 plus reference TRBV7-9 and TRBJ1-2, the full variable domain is DTGVSQNPRHKITKRGQNVTFRCDPISEHNRLYWYRQTLGQGPEFLTYFQNEAQLEKSRLLSDRFSAERPKGSFSTLEIQRTEQGDSAMYLCASSLEASWGRYGYTFGSGTRLTVV.

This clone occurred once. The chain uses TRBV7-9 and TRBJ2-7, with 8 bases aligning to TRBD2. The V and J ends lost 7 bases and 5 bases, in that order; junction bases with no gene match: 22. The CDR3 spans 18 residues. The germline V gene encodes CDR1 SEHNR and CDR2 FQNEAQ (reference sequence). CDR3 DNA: TGTGCCAGCACCTCACCGGCGGATAGCGGGATACCCCTCCACGAGCAGTACTTC. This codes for CASTSPADSGIPLHEQYF.

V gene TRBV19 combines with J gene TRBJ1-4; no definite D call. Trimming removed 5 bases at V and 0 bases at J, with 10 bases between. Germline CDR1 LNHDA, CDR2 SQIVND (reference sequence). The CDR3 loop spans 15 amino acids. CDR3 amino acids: CASSPNGATNEKLFF. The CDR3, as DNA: TGTGCCAGTAGTCCCAACGGTGCAACTAATGAAAAACTGTTTTTT.

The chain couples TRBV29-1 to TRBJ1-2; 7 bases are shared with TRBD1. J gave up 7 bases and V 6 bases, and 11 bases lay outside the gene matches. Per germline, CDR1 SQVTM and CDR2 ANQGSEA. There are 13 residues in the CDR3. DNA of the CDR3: TGCAGCGTGTTGACAGGGAGGTTGGGTGGCTACACCTTC. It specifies CSVLTGRLGGYTF.

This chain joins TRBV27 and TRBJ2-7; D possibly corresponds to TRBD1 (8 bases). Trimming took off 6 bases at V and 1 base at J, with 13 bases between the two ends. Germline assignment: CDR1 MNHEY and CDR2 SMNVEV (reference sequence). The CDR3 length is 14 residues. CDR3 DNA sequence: TGTGCCAGCAGAAACAGGGGGGGTTCCTACGAGCAGTACTTC. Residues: CASRNRGGSYEQYF.

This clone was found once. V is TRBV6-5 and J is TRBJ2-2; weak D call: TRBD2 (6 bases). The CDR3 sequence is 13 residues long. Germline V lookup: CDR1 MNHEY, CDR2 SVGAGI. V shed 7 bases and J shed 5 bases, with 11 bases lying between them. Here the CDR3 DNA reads TGTGCCAGCAAGCGGGCTTGGACCGGGGAGCTGTTTTTT. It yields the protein CASKRAWTGELFF.

The CDR3 here is CASSFGNEKLFF. Here the CDR3 DNA reads TGTGCCAGCAGCTTCGGTAATGAAAAACTGTTTTTT. The rearrangement links TRBV5-4 to TRBJ1-4; unclear D gene. CDR1 and CDR2 (germline): SGHNT, YYREEE (reference sequence). Trimming pared 2 bases from V and 4 bases from J, leaving 3 bases between. This CDR3 is built from 12 residues.

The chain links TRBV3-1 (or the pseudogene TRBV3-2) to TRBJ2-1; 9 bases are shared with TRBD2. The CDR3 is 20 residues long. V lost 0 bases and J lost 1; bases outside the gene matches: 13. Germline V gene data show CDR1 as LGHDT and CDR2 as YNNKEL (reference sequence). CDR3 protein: CASSQDDPFWREGSYNEQFF. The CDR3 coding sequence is TGTGCCAGCAGCCAAGACGACCCCTTTTGGCGGGAGGGATCCTACAATGAGCAGTTCTTC.

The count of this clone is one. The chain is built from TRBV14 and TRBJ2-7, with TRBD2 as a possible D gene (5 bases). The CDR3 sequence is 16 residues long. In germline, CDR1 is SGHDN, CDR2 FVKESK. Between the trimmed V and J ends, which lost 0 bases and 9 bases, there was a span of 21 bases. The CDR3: CASSQEGPRTSLGQYF. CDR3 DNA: TGTGCCAGCAGCCAAGAAGGCCCACGGACTTCCTTGGGGCAGTACTTC. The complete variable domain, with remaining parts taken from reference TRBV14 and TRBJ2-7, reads EAGVTQFPSHSVIEKGQTVTLRCDPISGHDNLYWYRRVMGKEIKFLLHFVKESKQDESGMPNNRFLAERTGGTYSTLKVQPAELEDSGVYFCASSQEGPRTSLGQYFGPGTRLTVT.

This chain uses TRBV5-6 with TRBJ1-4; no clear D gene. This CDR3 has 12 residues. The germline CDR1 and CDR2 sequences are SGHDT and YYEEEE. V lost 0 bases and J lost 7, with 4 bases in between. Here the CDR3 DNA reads TGTGCCAGCAGCTTGGGGCGTGAAAAACTGTTTTTT. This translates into CASSLGREKLFF.

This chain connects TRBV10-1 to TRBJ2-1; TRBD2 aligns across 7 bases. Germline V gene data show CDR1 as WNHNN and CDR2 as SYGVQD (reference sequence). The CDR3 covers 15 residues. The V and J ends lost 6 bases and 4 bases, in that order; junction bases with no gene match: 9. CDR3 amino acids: CASSQVSGVYNEQFF. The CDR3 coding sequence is TGCGCCAGCAGCCAGGTCAGCGGGGTTTACAATGAGCAGTTCTTC.

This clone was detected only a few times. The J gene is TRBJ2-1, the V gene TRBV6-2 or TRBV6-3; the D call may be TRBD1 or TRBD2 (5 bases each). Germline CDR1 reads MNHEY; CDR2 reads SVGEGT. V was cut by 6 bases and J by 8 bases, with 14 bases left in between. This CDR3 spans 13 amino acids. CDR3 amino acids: CASSLLGVDEQFF. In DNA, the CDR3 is TGTGCCAGCAGCCTACTAGGGGTGGATGAGCAGTTCTTC.

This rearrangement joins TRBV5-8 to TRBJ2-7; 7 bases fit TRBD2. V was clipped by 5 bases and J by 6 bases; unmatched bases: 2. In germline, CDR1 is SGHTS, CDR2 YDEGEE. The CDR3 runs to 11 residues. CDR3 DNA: TGTGCCAGCAGGGGGGGGATCGAGCAGTACTTC. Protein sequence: CASRGGIEQYF.

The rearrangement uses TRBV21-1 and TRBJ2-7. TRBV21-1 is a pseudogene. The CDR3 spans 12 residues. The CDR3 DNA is TGTGCCAGCAGCAAAGAGATATGCGAGCAGTACTTC. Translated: CASSKEICEQYF.

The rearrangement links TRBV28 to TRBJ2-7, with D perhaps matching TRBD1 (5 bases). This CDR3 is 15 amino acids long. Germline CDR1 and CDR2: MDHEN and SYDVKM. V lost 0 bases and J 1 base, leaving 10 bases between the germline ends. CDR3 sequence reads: CASSLWQGPSYEQYF. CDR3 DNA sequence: TGTGCCAGCAGTTTATGGCAGGGCCCATCCTACGAGCAGTACTTC.

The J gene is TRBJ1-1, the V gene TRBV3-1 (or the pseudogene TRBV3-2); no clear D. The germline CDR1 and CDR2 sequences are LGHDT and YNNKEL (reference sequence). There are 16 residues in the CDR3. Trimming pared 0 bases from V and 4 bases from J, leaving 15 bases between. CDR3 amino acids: CASSQETLSGSTEAFF. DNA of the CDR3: TGTGCCAGCAGCCAAGAGACGTTATCCGGTTCCACTGAAGCTTTCTTT.

CDR3 DNA: TGTGCCAGCAGTCTACCCCGACCGAATTCCCAAGAGACCCAGTACTTC. Its translation: CASSLPRPNSQETQYF. The gene calls are TRBV28 and TRBJ2-5; the D is unclear. V dropped 5 bases and J dropped 1 base, with 17 bases sitting between them. Germline V lookup: CDR1 MDHEN, CDR2 SYDVKM. The CDR3 extends over 16 amino acids.

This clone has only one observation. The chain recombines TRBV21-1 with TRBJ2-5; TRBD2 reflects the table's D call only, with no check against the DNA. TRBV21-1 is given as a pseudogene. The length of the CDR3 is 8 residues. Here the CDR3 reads CASSNKYF. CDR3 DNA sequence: TGTGCCAGCAGCAATAAGTACTTC.

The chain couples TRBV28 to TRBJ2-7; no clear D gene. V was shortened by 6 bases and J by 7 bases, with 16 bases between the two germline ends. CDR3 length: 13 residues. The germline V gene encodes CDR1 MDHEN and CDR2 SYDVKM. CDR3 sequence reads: CASSLGPLGEQYF. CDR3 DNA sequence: TGTGCCAGCAGCCTTGGGCCCCTAGGGGAGCAGTACTTC.

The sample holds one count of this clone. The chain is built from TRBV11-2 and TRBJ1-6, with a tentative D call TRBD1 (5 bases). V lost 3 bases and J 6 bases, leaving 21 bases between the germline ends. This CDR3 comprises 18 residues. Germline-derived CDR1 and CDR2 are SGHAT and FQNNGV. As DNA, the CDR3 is TGTGCCAGCAGCTTGGGTGTGGGGGTACTAAGACTTAATTCACCCCTCCACTTT. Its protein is CASSLGVGVLRLNSPLHF.

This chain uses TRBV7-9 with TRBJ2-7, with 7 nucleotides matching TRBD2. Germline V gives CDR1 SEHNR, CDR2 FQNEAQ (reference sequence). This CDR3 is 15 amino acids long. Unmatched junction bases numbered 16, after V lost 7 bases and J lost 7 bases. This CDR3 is CASKGSGGSLLEQYF. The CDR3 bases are TGTGCCAGCAAAGGCTCGGGCGGGAGTTTATTAGAGCAGTACTTC.

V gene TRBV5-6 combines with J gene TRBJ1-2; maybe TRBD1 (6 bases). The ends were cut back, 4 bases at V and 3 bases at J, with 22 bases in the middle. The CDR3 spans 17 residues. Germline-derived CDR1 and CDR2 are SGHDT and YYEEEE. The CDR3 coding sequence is TGTGCCAGCAGCCCCGAGGGGGGCGGCGCACATCACTATGGCTACACCTTC. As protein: CASSPEGGGAHHYGYTF.